The present T cell receptor (beta chain) was sequenced within a study of identical twins. Study-level results: Insertions ran lower in abundant cord blood beta clonotypes, though not in memory repertoires.

To note about this clonotype: Its cognate antigen is unknown.

CDR1 is SGHRS and CDR2 is YFSETQ in the germline V gene. Between the trimmed V and J ends, which lost 1 base and 0 bases, there was a span of 10 bases. There are 16 residues in the CDR3. TCRdb re-called the 5' RACE reads through MiXCR, storing one row per CDR3 protein. The sample yields some 1,600,000 distinct CDR3 sequences, less than 40% seen once. The receptor was isolated from a newborn girl in good health. Source material: cord blood. V usage is TRBV5-1 and J usage is TRBJ1-4; no definite D call. CDR3 DNA: TGCGCCAGCAGCTTGTTCCTATCAGCAACTAATGAAAAACTGTTTTTT. Translation gives CASSLFLSATNEKLFF.